These 29 T cell receptor beta chains were sequenced from one sample in a study of cytotoxic CD8 clonotypes in ibrutinib-treated CLL. The table came from immunoSEQ multiplex PCR; TCRdb's copy has only in-frame clones and leaves some out. Here the sample spans about 15,000 clones, 80% to 85% being singletons. Here the sequenced sample was PBMCs, taken before ibrutinib treatment. These receptors were taken from a human donor with chronic lymphocytic leukemia.

The rearrangement joins TRBV4-1 to TRBJ1-5; D is possibly TRBD1 (6 bases). This CDR3 is 18 amino acids long. Trimming took 0 bases from V and 2 from J, leaving 17 bases between them. Germline CDR1 reads MGHRA; CDR2 reads YSYEKL. CDR3 protein: CASSQDSQTGRRNQPQHF. DNA of the CDR3: TGCGCCAGCAGCCAAGATTCCCAGACAGGTCGCCGCAATCAGCCCCAGCATTTT.

As to this clone: One end of the junction fails to match germline, which may point to a read error. V is TRBV7-2 and J is TRBJ2-3; 9 bases agree with TRBD2. The CDR3 consists of 15 residues. The germline gives CDR1 SGHTA, CDR2 FQGNSA. The CDR3 nucleotides are TGTGCCAGCAGGTTAGCGGGAGCGGGCCTTCATACGCAGTATTTT. Translation: CASRLAGAGLHTQYF. The variable domain in full, completed from reference TRBV7-2 and TRBJ2-3, reads GAGVSQSPSNKVTEKGKDVELRCDPISGHTALYWYRQSLGQGLEFLIYFQGNSAPDKSGLPSDRFSAERTGGSVSTLTIQRTQQEDSAVYLCASRLAGAGLHTQYFGPGTRLTVL.

The gene calls are TRBV27 and TRBJ2-3, with no clear D. The V end was cut by 10 bases, the J end by 6 bases, with 8 bases between. The CDR3 totals 10 residues. CDR1 and CDR2 from the germline V gene are MNHEY and SMNVEV (reference sequence). CDR3 region: CATQGDTQYF. In DNA, the CDR3 is TGTGCCACCCAAGGGGATACGCAGTATTTT.

The gene calls are TRBV15 and TRBJ2-2, with 15 bases fitting TRBD2. The germline V gene encodes CDR1 LNHNV and CDR2 YYDKDF (reference sequence). The V segment lost 8 bases and the J segment 11 bases; nucleotides outside the gene matches: 6. The CDR3 spans 14 residues. The CDR3 nucleotides read TGTGCCACCGGACTAGCGGGAGGGAGCCTTGAGCTGTTTTTT. Its translation: CATGLAGGSLELFF.

Here the CDR3 reads CASTPFGGQGADTQYF. In nucleotides, the CDR3 is TGTGCCAGTACCCCCTTCGGGGGCCAAGGGGCAGATACGCAGTATTTT. The V call is TRBV19, the J call TRBJ2-3; the D gene could be TRBD1 or TRBD2 (6 bases each). The CDR3 is made up of 16 amino acids. Germline CDR1 reads LNHDA; CDR2 reads SQIVND (reference sequence). Trimming cost V 7 bases and J 4 bases, with 21 bases left between them.

The rearrangement links TRBV30 to TRBJ1-4; possible D gene TRBD1, 5 bases. Germline CDR1 GTSNPN, CDR2 SVGIG (reference sequence). The length of the CDR3 is 12 residues. The V end was cut by 8 bases, the J end by 8 bases, with 15 bases between. CDR3 in DNA: TGTGCCGGCTACAGGCGGGGCGAAAAACTGTTTTTT. This translates into CAGYRRGEKLFF.

A single count supports this clone. The chain links TRBV6-6 to TRBJ1-4; maybe TRBD1 (6 bases). CDR1 MNHNY and CDR2 SVGAGI come from the germline V gene (reference sequence). Trimming removed 10 bases at V and 3 bases at J, with 15 bases between. This CDR3 has 14 residues. The CDR3 protein is CAIGGGAANEKLFF. The CDR3 DNA reads TGTGCCATCGGCGGGGGGGCCGCTAATGAAAAACTGTTTTTT.

Only one count was recorded for this clone. The rearrangement joins TRBV9 to TRBJ2-7, with a weak D call TRBD2 (6 bases). Between the trimmed V and J ends, which lost 2 bases and 0 bases, there was a span of 9 bases. Germline assignment: CDR1 SGDLS and CDR2 YYNGEE. The CDR3 extends over 14 amino acids. CDR3 sequence reads: CASSVFGSSYEQYF. The CDR3 DNA reads as TGTGCCAGCAGCGTTTTCGGGAGCTCCTACGAGCAGTACTTC.

This chain joins TRBV4-2 and TRBJ2-7; D gene ambiguous. From germline, CDR1 is LGHNA and CDR2 YNFKEQ. The CDR3 consists of 14 residues. V was clipped by 0 bases and J by 7 bases, with 13 bases between them. The CDR3 here is CASSQEDGLGEQYF. The CDR3, as DNA: TGTGCCAGCAGCCAAGAGGACGGGCTCGGGGAGCAGTACTTC.

The chain uses TRBV7-2 and TRBJ2-2; D ambiguous. V was clipped by 1 base and J by 4 bases, with 7 bases between them. The CDR3 runs 14 residues. Germline V gene sequence: CDR1 SGHTA, CDR2 FQGNSA. CDR3 in amino acids: CASSLVQITGELFF. CDR3 nucleotide sequence: TGTGCCAGCAGCTTAGTACAGATCACCGGGGAGCTGTTTTTT.

The CDR3 loop is CASSSTGSALAGELFF. The DNA of the CDR3 is TGTGCCAGCAGCAGTACAGGGTCTGCATTGGCCGGGGAGCTGTTTTTT. The J gene is TRBJ2-2, the V gene TRBV7-9; D is possibly TRBD1 (6 bases). With 5 bases removed from V and 6 bases from J, the gap between germline ends came to 19 bases. The germline V gene encodes CDR1 SEHNR and CDR2 FQNEAQ (reference sequence). The CDR3 loop spans 16 amino acids.

The rearrangement uses TRBV15 and TRBJ1-5, with D unclear. Germline V gene lookup returns CDR1 LNHNV and CDR2 YYDKDF (reference sequence). The CDR3 contains 12 residues. Trimming pared 11 bases from V and 0 bases from J, leaving 8 bases between. In DNA form, the CDR3 reads TGTGCCGTGGGAGTTAGCAATCAGCCCCAGCATTTT. It codes for CAVGVSNQPQHF.

This chain connects TRBV28 to TRBJ2-5, with TRBD1 as a possible D gene (5 bases). Germline V gives CDR1 MDHEN, CDR2 SYDVKM. Trimming removed 6 bases at V and 6 bases at J, with 20 bases between. The length of the CDR3 is 15 residues. The CDR3 coding sequence is TGTGCCAGCAGCCCTCATCCGGACACGAGAAAGACCCAGTACTTC. It translates to CASSPHPDTRKTQYF. The full variable domain, with the rest looked up from reference TRBV28 and TRBJ2-5, is DVKVTQSSRYLVKRTGEKVFLECVQDMDHENMFWYRQDPGLGLRLIYFSYDVKMKEKGDIPEGYSVSREKKERFSLILESASTNQTSMYLCASSPHPDTRKTQYFGPGTRLLVL.

The table lists this clone with a count of one. The chain employs TRBV5-6 and TRBJ2-7; unclear D gene. The CDR3 totals 14 residues. The V and J ends lost 0 bases and 4 bases respectively, with 11 bases between them. The germline V gene has CDR1 SGHDT and CDR2 YYEEEE. As DNA, the CDR3 is TGTGCCAGCAGCTTGGACAGTGAGGAATACGAGCAGTACTTC. Its translation: CASSLDSEEYEQYF.

This clone was found once. The chain employs TRBV9 and TRBJ1-2; no clear D gene. This CDR3 has 15 amino acids. Trimming stripped 0 bases from V and 3 bases from J, with 12 bases between. Germline V gene data show CDR1 as SGDLS and CDR2 as YYNGEE. CDR3 amino acids: CASSVVVDFDYGYTF. The CDR3 DNA is TGTGCCAGCAGCGTAGTGGTGGACTTCGACTATGGCTACACCTTC.

The V and J genes are TRBV4-2 and TRBJ2-2, with TRBD2 identical over 9 bases. Unmatched junction bases numbered 5, after V lost 3 bases and J lost 3 bases. Germline CDR1 is LGHNA and CDR2 is YNFKEQ. The CDR3 is made up of 16 amino acids. CDR3 sequence: CASSQLAGSDTGELFF. As DNA, the CDR3 is TGTGCCAGCAGCCAGCTAGCGGGAAGCGACACCGGGGAGCTGTTTTTT.

J is TRBJ2-3 and V is TRBV28, with D maybe TRBD2 (5 bases). The CDR3 covers 15 residues. Trimming stripped 2 bases from V and 1 base from J, with 10 bases between. Germline assignment: CDR1 MDHEN and CDR2 SYDVKM. CDR3 nucleotides: TGTGCCAGCAGTTTAGGTAGCGACGGCACAGATACGCAGTATTTT. Translating it yields CASSLGSDGTDTQYF.

The gene calls are TRBV30 and TRBJ2-2; D gene uncertain. Trimming stripped 0 bases from V and 1 base from J, with 6 bases between. This CDR3 has 14 residues. Germline V gives CDR1 GTSNPN, CDR2 SVGIG (reference sequence). DNA for the CDR3: TGTGCCTGGAGTGTACTCGGGAACACCGGGGAGCTGTTTTTT. This translates into CAWSVLGNTGELFF. Complete variable domain (other parts from reference TRBV30 and TRBJ2-2): SQTIHQWPATLVQPVGSPLSLECTVEGTSNPNLYWYRQAAGRGLQLLFYSVGIGQISSEVPQNLSASRPQDRQFILSSKKLLLSDSGFYLCAWSVLGNTGELFFGEGSRLTVL.

The V and J genes are TRBV7-2 and TRBJ2-2; 7 positions agree with TRBD2. CDR1 is SGHTA and CDR2 is FQGNSA in the germline V gene. The V segment lost 1 base and the J segment 1 base; nucleotides outside the gene matches: 6. The CDR3 is 17 amino acids. CDR3 in DNA: TGTGCCAGCAGCTTAGTTGTGGGAGGGGTGAACACCGGGGAGCTGTTTTTT. It specifies CASSLVVGGVNTGELFF.

The chain links TRBV18 to TRBJ1-2; D remains unclear. The germline V gene encodes CDR1 KGHSH and CDR2 LQKENI. The CDR3 covers 13 residues. Trimming stripped 2 bases from V and 6 bases from J, with 10 bases between. CDR3 DNA sequence: TGTGCCAGCTCACCAAGGGTCGTCGATGGCTACACCTTC. Translated: CASSPRVVDGYTF.

CDR3 sequence reads: CASGLLGANEQYF. CDR3 coding DNA: TGTGCCAGCGGACTGCTCGGGGCCAACGAGCAGTACTTC. The rearrangement links TRBV19 to TRBJ2-7; D might be TRBD1 or TRBD2, each matching 5 bases. The CDR3 has 13 residues. Germline V gene lookup returns CDR1 LNHDA and CDR2 SQIVND (reference sequence). The ends were cut back, 9 bases at V and 5 bases at J, with 17 bases in the middle.

This chain joins TRBV6-1 and TRBJ1-5; 8 positions match TRBD1. With 1 base clipped from V and 7 bases from J, the junction kept 6 bases outside the gene matches. CDR1 and CDR2 (germline): MNHNS, SASEGT. The CDR3 consists of 15 residues. The chain's CDR3 is CASSEGRQGNQPQHF. The CDR3 DNA sequence: TGTGCCAGCAGTGAAGGGAGACAGGGGAACCAGCCCCAGCATTTT.

The gene calls are TRBV9 and TRBJ2-7; TRBD2 matches 9 bases. CDR1 is SGDLS and CDR2 is YYNGEE in the germline V gene. The CDR3 totals 18 residues. V lost 0 bases, J lost 2 bases, and 12 bases stayed unmatched. CDR3 bases: TGTGCCAGCAGCGTAGGGGATAGCGGGAGACTTACAGCCTACGAGCAGTACTTC. Translated, it gives CASSVGDSGRLTAYEQYF.

This clone was found a few times. V gene TRBV9 combines with J gene TRBJ1-1, with D possibly matching TRBD1 (5 bases). V was shortened by 0 bases and J by 3 bases, with 9 bases between the two germline ends. CDR3 length: 14 residues. In germline, CDR1 is SGDLS, CDR2 YYNGEE. Here the CDR3 reads CASSVAGYDTEAFF. The CDR3 DNA reads TGTGCCAGCAGCGTAGCAGGGTATGACACTGAAGCTTTCTTT.

CDR3 residues: CASSLTGRGSTDTQYF. The CDR3, as DNA: TGTGCCAGCAGCTTAACGGGGCGCGGTAGCACAGATACGCAGTATTTT. The V and J genes are TRBV7-3 and TRBJ2-3; weak D call: TRBD1 (5 bases). Germline CDR1 and CDR2: SGHTA and FQGTGA. V was clipped by 0 bases and J by 0 bases, with 10 bases between them. This CDR3 has 16 amino acids.

This clone came up once. The chain carries TRBV7-6 and TRBJ2-3; D gene ambiguous. Per the germline V gene, CDR1 is SGHVS and CDR2 is FNYEAQ. CDR3 length: 12 amino acids. V lost 4 bases to trimming and J lost 5 bases, with 7 bases between them. The CDR3 nucleotides are TGTGCCAGCAGCTCGTTTCAAGATACGCAGTATTTT. Its translation is CASSSFQDTQYF.

The chain carries TRBV6-1 and TRBJ2-5; perhaps TRBD2 as D (6 bases). Germline V CDR1 and CDR2: MNHNS, SASEGT. Trimming removed 8 bases from V and 3 bases from J, with 19 bases in between. The CDR3 is 15 residues long. The CDR3 is CASGPFGGGKETQYF. In nucleotides, the CDR3 is TGTGCCAGCGGACCCTTTGGGGGAGGTAAAGAGACCCAGTACTTC.

This chain joins TRBV6-5 and TRBJ1-1; the D is unclear. The CDR3 extends over 11 amino acids. Germline lookup yields CDR1 MNHEY and CDR2 SVGAGI. Trimming cost V 9 bases and J 0 bases, with 5 bases left between them. CDR3 residues: CASYVNTEAFF. In DNA, the CDR3 is TGTGCCAGTTACGTGAACACTGAAGCTTTCTTT.

The chain joins TRBV18 to TRBJ1-4, with D unresolved. Germline CDR1 reads KGHSH; CDR2 reads LQKENI. The CDR3 spans 13 residues. The V end lost 2 bases, the J end lost 17 bases, and 18 bases lay between the germline ends. CDR3 DNA sequence: TGTGCCAGCTCACCAAGAGGGTTCGGGGAAACCTTTTTT. Translated: CASSPRGFGETFF.